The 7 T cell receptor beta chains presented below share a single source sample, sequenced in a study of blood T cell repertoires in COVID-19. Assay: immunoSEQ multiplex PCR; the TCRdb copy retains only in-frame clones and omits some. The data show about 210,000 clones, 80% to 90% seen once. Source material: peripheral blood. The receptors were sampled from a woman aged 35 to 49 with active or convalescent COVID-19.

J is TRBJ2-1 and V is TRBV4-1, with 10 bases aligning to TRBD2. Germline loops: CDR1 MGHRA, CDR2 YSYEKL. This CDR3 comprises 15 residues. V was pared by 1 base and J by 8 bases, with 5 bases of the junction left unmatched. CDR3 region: CASSQGSGGFYEQFF. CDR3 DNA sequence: TGCGCCAGCAGCCAAGGTAGCGGGGGGTTCTATGAGCAGTTCTTC.

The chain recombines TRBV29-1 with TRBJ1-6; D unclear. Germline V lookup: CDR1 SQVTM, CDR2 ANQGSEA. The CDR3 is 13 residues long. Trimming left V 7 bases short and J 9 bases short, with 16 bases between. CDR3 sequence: CSGGRGIGSPLHF. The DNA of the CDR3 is TGCAGCGGCGGTCGGGGAATCGGTTCACCCCTCCACTTT.

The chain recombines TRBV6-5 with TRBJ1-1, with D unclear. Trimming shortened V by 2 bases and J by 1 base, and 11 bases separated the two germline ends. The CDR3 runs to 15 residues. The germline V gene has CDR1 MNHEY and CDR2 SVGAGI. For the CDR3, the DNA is TGTGCCAGCAGTTACCTAAGAAACAGGAACACTGAAGCTTTCTTT. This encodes CASSYLRNRNTEAFF.

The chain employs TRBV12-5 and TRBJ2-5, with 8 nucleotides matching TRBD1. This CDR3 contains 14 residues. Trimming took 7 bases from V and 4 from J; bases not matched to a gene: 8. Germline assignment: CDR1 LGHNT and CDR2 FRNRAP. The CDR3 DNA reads TGTGCTAGTGCCCTCACTACAGGGGGAGAGACCCAGTACTTC. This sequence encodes CASALTTGGETQYF.

The CDR3 sequence: CASSWTGTGKYGANVLTF. The DNA for the CDR3 is TGTGCCAGCAGTTGGACCGGGACAGGGAAATATGGGGCCAACGTCCTGACTTTC. This chain uses TRBV28 with TRBJ2-6; 9 bases line up with TRBD1. The CDR3 length is 18 residues. From germline, CDR1 is MDHEN and CDR2 SYDVKM. V shed 4 bases, J shed 3 bases, and the junction held 10 bases outside the gene matches.

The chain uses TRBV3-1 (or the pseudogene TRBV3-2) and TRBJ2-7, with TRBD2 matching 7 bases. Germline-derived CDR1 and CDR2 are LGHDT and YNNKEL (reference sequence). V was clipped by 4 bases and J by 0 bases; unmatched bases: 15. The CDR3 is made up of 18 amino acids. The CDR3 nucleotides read TGTGCCAGCAGCCTCCCCACCCCACTAGCGTTGAGCTCCTACGAGCAGTACTTC. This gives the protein CASSLPTPLALSSYEQYF.

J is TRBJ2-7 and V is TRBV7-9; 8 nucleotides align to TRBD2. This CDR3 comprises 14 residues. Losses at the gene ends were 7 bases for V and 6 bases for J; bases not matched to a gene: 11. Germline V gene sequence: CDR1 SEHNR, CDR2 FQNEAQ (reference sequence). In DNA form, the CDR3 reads TGTGCCAGCAACCACCTAGCCCGGGGGGGCGAGCAGTACTTC. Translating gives CASNHLARGGEQYF. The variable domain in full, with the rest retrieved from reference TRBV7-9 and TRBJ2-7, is DTGVSQNPRHKITKRGQNVTFRCDPISEHNRLYWYRQTLGQGPEFLTYFQNEAQLEKSRLLSDRFSAERPKGSFSTLEIQRTEQGDSAMYLCASNHLARGGEQYFGPGTRLTVT.